The clone carrying this TCR beta chain was detected a few times. Its antigen is not known. An input of roughly 0.45 to 1 ug of RNA was subjected to reverse transcription using random hexamers. Multiplex immunoSEQ PCR targeted 54 Vbeta and 13 Jbeta TCR beta segments. In TCRdb, the immunoSEQ multiplex PCR reads were re-called with MiXCR into one record per CDR3 protein. Here the sample spans fewer than 65,000 distinct CDR3 sequences, around nine tenths being singletons. Germline assignment: CDR1 WSHSY and CDR2 SAAADI. The length of the CDR3 is 15 residues. V was trimmed by 2 bases and J by 6 bases, leaving 14 bases between them. The source of the sample is a study of CD8 T cells in Susac syndrome. Points from the study as a whole: The study acknowledged a relatively small number of individuals in its TCR sequencing and HLA analysis.

The receptor comes from a human donor in good health. The rearrangement joins TRBV10-2 to TRBJ2-1; possibly TRBD1 for D (8 bases). Sequences were obtained from CD8+ T cells from PBMCs. In nucleotides, the CDR3 is TGCGCCAGCAGTGAGGAACAGGGGGGGGTCAATGAGCAGTTCTTC. Translation gives CASSEEQGGVNEQFF.